This TCR beta chain came from a study of immune evolution from preneoplasia to lung adenocarcinoma. As regards this clone: Its antigen is unidentified.

Findings of the study overall: Later-stage lesions seemingly showed higher T cell density and diversity than normal lung. Compared with EGFR-mutant or double wild-type lesions, KRAS-mutant nodules were more clonal.

Germline CDR1 MDHEN, CDR2 SYDVKM. Trimming cost V 2 bases and J 1 base, with 17 bases left between them. The CDR3 has 17 residues. Clones were read by immunoSEQ multiplex PCR, and TCRdb kept only the in-frame ones, dropping some. Altogether some 12,000 clones are present, over 65% being singletons, with the ten largest covering about 3.8%. The chain employs TRBV28 and TRBJ1-1; D ambiguous. Sequenced material: FFPE tissue from an adenomatous hyperplasia lung lesion. Sample subset: atypical adenomatous hyperplasia (AAH), lung preneoplasia. The receptor was derived from a person aged 50-70 years with lung adenocarcinoma. CDR3 amino acids: CASSLRPWTVGNTEAFF. In nucleotides, the CDR3 is TGTGCCAGCAGTTTACGGCCCTGGACTGTAGGGAACACTGAAGCTTTCTTT.